This T cell receptor (beta chain) was captured by sequencing in a study of cytomegalovirus exposure and HLA in healthy donors. This clone was counted once. Germline V gene lookup returns CDR1 LGHNA and CDR2 YSLEER. The CDR3 has 15 residues. Trimming cost V 0 bases and J 7 bases, with 13 bases left between them. The PCR employed 60 Vbeta primers together with 13 Jbeta primers. Here immunoSEQ multiplex PCR was the method, and the copy in TCRdb shows in-frame clones only, minus some. The sample has under 100,000 clones; around 62% are singletons. The sample consisted of PBMCs. V gene TRBV4-3 combines with J gene TRBJ2-1, with a tentative D call TRBD1 (6 bases). This sequence originates from a woman in her twenties or thirties in good health and CMV-seropositive. The CDR3 spells CASSQDPRQVNEQFF. DNA of the CDR3: TGCGCCAGCAGCCAAGACCCTCGACAGGTTAATGAGCAGTTCTTC.